This T cell receptor beta chain was identified in a study of blood T cell repertoires in COVID-19. Study overall: Samples taken during acute and convalescent COVID-19 were collected in the United States, Italy and Spain. In each case, the material was cDNA or gDNA derived from T cells, B-cell-depleted T cells, or PBMCs.

This CDR3 is built from 15 residues. J gave up 4 bases and V 8 bases, and 12 bases lay outside the gene matches. Germline V CDR1 and CDR2: LNHDA, SQIVND (reference sequence). In the original analysis: Reference gene primer amplification in the assay estimated nucleated cell counts. TCRdb keeps only in-frame clones here, not all; method: immunoSEQ multiplex PCR. That table gives V, J and clone size, and the DNA gave D and trimming. The profile shows about 290,000 clones, around 86% of them singletons. V is TRBV19 and J is TRBJ1-1, with 8 bases that match TRBD1. Sequenced: peripheral blood. The receptor was isolated from a woman aged 30 to 39 with active or convalescent COVID-19. The DNA of the CDR3 is TGTGCCAGTGTTAATGGACAGGGATTGGGCACTGAAGCTTTCTTT. Protein sequence: CASVNGQGLGTEAFF. The full variable domain, completed using reference TRBV19 and TRBJ1-1, is DGGITQSPKYLFRKEGQNVTLSCEQNLNHDAMYWYRQDPGQGLRLIYYSQIVNDFQKGDIAEGYSVSREKKESFPLTVTSAQKNPTAFYLCASVNGQGLGTEAFFGQGTRLTVV.